This T cell receptor (beta chain) was sequenced for a study of OX40 agonist ivuxolimab in advanced cancers. With autoimmune disease history or systemic immunosuppression, patients were excluded. From germline, CDR1 is MNHEY and CDR2 SVGAGI. Deletions cut 4 bases from V and 9 bases from J, with 7 bases between. The CDR3 is made up of 11 amino acids. Repertoires were generated with immunoSEQ multiplex PCR, while TCRdb's copy carries only in-frame clones and drops some. The sample contains around 20,000 clones, 74% of which appear only once. This clone was observed many times. Its antigen is not known. Overall study results and limits: No determination was made of the antigen specificity of the expanded peripheral T cells.

Sequencing used CD4+ or CD8+ T cells sorted from blood, obtained in a trial of the OX40 agonist ivuxolimab. This TCR was recovered from an adult with an advanced solid tumor such as melanoma, head and neck, liver or kidney cancer. The chain employs TRBV6-5 and TRBJ1-3; D perhaps matches TRBD1 (5 bases). This CDR3 is CASSFGGTIYF. In DNA form, the CDR3 reads TGTGCCAGCAGTTTTGGGGGCACCATATATTTT.